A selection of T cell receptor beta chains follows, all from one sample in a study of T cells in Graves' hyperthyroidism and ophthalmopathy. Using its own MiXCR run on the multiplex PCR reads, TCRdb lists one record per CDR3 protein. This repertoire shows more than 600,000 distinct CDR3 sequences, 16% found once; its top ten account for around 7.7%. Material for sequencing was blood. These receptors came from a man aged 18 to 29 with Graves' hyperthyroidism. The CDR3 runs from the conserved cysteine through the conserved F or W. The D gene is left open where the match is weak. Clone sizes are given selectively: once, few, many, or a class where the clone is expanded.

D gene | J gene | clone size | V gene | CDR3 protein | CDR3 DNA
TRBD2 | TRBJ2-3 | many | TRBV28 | CASRIPGLADGETDTQYF | TGTGCCAGCAGGATACCGGGACTAGCCGACGGGGAAACAGATACGCAGTATTTT
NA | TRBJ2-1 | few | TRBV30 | CAWSVPRISYNEQFF | TGTGCCTGGAGTGTACCCCGGATCTCCTACAATGAGCAGTTCTTC
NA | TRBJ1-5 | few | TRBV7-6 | CASSDRQVGQPQHF | TGTGCCAGCTCCGACCGCCAGGTCGGTCAGCCCCAGCATTTT
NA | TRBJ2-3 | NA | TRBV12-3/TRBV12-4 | CASSLRAGRTDTQYF | TGTGCCAGCAGTTTAAGGGCGGGACGCACAGATACGCAGTATTTT
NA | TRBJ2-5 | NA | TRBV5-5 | CASSLGGMSYQETQYF | TGTGCCAGCAGCTTGGGCGGCATGAGCTACCAAGAGACCCAGTACTTC
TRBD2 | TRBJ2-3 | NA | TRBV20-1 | CSVQTLAVHNTDTQYF | TGCAGTGTCCAAACCCTAGCGGTACATAACACAGATACGCAGTATTTT
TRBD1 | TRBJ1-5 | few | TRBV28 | CASSFRTGGSNQPQHF | TGTGCCAGCAGTTTTCGGACAGGGGGAAGCAATCAGCCCCAGCATTTT
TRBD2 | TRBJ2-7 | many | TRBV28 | CASSRAWRGSYEQYF | TGTGCCAGCAGTAGAGCGTGGCGCGGGAGCTACGAGCAGTACTTC
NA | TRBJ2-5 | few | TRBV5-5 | CASSLNPTQETQYF | TGTGCCAGCAGCTTGAACCCCACACAAGAGACCCAGTACTTC
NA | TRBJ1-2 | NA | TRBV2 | CASSESRSGYTF | TGTGCCAGCAGTGAAAGCAGGTCAGGCTACACCTTC
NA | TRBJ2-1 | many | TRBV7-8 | CASSPRDSIHNEQFF | TGTGCCAGCAGCCCCCGGGATAGTATCCACAATGAGCAGTTCTTC
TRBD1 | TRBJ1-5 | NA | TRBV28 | CASSLMTGTNQPQHF | TGTGCCAGCAGTCTGATGACAGGGACCAATCAGCCCCAGCATTTT
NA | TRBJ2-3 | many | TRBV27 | CASAVGSSTDTQYF | TGTGCCAGCGCCGTGGGTAGCTCGACAGATACGCAGTATTTT
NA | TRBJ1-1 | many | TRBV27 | CASSFGLNTEAFF | TGTGCCAGCAGTTTTGGGCTTAACACTGAAGCTTTCTTT
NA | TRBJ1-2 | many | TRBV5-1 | CASSLVTDYGYTF | TGCGCCAGCAGCTTGGTAACCGATTATGGCTACACCTTC
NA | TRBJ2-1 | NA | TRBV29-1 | CSGRDLYNEQFF | TGCAGCGGTCGGGATTTATACAATGAGCAGTTCTTC
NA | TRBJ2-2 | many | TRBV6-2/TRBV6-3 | CASGREQTGELFF | TGTGCCAGCGGCAGGGAGCAAACCGGGGAGCTGTTTTTT
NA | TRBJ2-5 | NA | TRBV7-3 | CASSWTIQETQYF | TGTGCCAGCAGCTGGACTATCCAAGAGACCCAGTACTTC
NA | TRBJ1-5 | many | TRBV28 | CASWGAVNQPQHF | TGTGCCAGCTGGGGGGCAGTAAATCAGCCCCAGCATTTT
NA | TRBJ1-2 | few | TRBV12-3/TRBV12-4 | CASSLWVGGGYTF | TGTGCCAGCAGTTTATGGGTGGGAGGTGGCTACACCTTC
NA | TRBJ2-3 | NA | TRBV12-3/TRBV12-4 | CASRGYGPRNPGPDTQYF | TGTGCCAGCAGGGGTTACGGCCCTCGGAACCCGGGTCCAGATACGCAGTATTTT
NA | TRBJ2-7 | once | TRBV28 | CASSLIRGRSYEQYF | TGTGCCAGCAGTTTGATCAGGGGACGCTCCTACGAGCAGTACTTC
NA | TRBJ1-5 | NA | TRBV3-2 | CASSQDEAGQGADRQPQHF | TGTGCCAGCAGCCAAGACGAGGCAGGACAGGGGGCGGACAGACAGCCCCAGCATTTT
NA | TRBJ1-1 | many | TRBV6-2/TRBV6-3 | CASRTGLWAEAFF | TGTGCCAGCAGGACAGGCCTGTGGGCTGAAGCTTTCTTT
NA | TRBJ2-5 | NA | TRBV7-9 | CASSLEIADGRRETQYF | TGTGCCAGCAGCTTAGAGATCGCGGACGGGCGGAGAGAGACCCAGTACTTC
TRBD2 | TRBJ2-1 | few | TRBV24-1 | CATSDWTSGAHNEQFF | TGTGCCACCAGTGATTGGACTAGCGGGGCCCACAATGAGCAGTTCTTC
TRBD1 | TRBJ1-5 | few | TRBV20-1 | CSARDPGGYQPQHF | TGCAGTGCTAGAGATCCAGGGGGCTATCAGCCCCAGCATTTT
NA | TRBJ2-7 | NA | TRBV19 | CASSTPVGPAYEQYF | TGTGCCAGTAGTACGCCCGTTGGACCAGCCTACGAGCAGTACTTC
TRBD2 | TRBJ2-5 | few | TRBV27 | CASSQYRGGLETQYF | TGTGCCAGCAGTCAGTACCGGGGGGGCCTGGAGACCCAGTACTTC
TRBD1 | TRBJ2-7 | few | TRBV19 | CASSPRRDSPSYEQYF | TGTGCCAGTAGCCCTCGCCGGGACAGTCCCTCCTACGAGCAGTACTTC
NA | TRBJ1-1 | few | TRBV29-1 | CSVEGRVNEAFF | TGCAGCGTTGAGGGTAGGGTGAATGAAGCTTTCTTT
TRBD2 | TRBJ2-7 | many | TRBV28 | CASSGGEGQVYEQYF | TGTGCCAGCAGCGGGGGGGAGGGCCAAGTTTACGAGCAGTACTTC
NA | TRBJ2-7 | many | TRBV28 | CASRGVYEQYF | TGTGCCAGCAGGGGGGTCTACGAGCAGTACTTC
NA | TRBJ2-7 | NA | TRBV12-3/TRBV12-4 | CASSLQGREQYF | TGTGCCAGCAGTTTACAGGGACGTGAGCAGTACTTC
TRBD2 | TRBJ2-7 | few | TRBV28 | CASRLGRAYEQYF | TGTGCCAGCAGACTAGGGAGGGCCTACGAGCAGTACTTC
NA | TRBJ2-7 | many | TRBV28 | CASSRSGPYEQYF | TGTGCCAGCAGTCGCTCCGGGCCCTACGAGCAGTACTTC
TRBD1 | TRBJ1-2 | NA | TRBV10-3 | CAIGGQGLRTNYGYTF | TGTGCCATCGGAGGACAGGGTTTACGAACTAACTATGGCTACACCTTC
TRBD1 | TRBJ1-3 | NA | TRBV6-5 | CASSHGTGTFGNTIYF | TGTGCCAGCAGTCACGGGACAGGTACCTTTGGAAACACCATATATTTT
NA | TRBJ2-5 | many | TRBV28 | CASSYPTTRETQYF | TGTGCCAGCAGCTACCCGACGACGCGGGAGACCCAGTACTTC
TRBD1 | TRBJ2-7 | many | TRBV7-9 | CASSHRDRGYEQYF | TGTGCCAGCAGTCACCGGGACAGGGGCTACGAGCAGTACTTC
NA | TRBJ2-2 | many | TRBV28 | CASSSGQLNTGELFF | TGTGCCAGCAGTTCCGGACAGCTAAACACCGGGGAGCTGTTTTTT
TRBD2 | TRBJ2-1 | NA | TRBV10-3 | CAISEFNSGRYNEQFF | TGTGCCATCAGTGAGTTCAATAGCGGGAGGTACAATGAGCAGTTCTTC
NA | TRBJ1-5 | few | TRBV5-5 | CASSLARGRGQPQHF | TGTGCCAGCAGCTTGGCCAGGGGAAGGGGACAGCCCCAGCATTTT
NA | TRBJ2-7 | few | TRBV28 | CASSFPVVAYEQYF | TGTGCCAGCAGTTTCCCTGTCGTAGCCTACGAGCAGTACTTC
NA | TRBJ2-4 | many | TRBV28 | CASSLFTAKNIQYF | TGTGCCAGCAGTTTATTTACAGCCAAAAACATTCAGTACTTC
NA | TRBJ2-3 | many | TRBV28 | CASGGTDTQYF | TGTGCCAGCGGGGGCACAGATACGCAGTATTTT
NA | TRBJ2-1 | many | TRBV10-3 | CAISEPPPSSYNEQFF | TGTGCCATCAGTGAACCCCCCCCAAGCTCCTACAATGAGCAGTTCTTC
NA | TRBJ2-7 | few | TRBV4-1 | CASSLEETGSLSYEQYF | TGCGCCAGCAGCCTCGAGGAGACAGGCTCCCTCTCCTACGAGCAGTACTTC
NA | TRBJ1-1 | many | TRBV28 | CASSLSLVNTEAFF | TGTGCCAGCAGTTTAAGTTTAGTGAACACTGAAGCTTTCTTT
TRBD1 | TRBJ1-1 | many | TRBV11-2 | CASSLTGDNKAFF | TGTGCCAGCAGCTTGACAGGGGACAACAAAGCTTTCTTT
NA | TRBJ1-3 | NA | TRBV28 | CASSGGGSTIYF | TGTGCCAGCAGCGGGGGTGGAAGCACCATATATTTT
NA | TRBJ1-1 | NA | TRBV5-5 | CASSSRRGVKEAFF | TGTGCCAGCAGCTCCCGGCGAGGGGTTAAAGAAGCTTTCTTT
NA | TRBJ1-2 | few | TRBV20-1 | CSATDAFDTRVYGYTF | TGCAGTGCTACGGACGCCTTCGATACCAGGGTCTATGGCTACACCTTC
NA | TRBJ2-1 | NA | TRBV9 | CASSVDGTYNYNEQFF | TGTGCCAGCAGCGTAGACGGGACGTATAACTACAATGAGCAGTTCTTC